A single sample is the source of the 27 T cell receptor beta chains below, sequenced in a study of identical twins. MiXCR was run by TCRdb on the 5' RACE reads, yielding one entry per CDR3 protein. The top ten hold 0.75% to 0.95% of the sample, which has 520,000 or so distinct CDR3 sequences, roughly 21% seen once. These same data were also listed under a study on T cells expressing NK-cell markers.

The sequenced material came from CD4+ T cells sorted from blood. The source of these receptors is a woman aged 18-35 years in good health.

V gene TRBV5-1 combines with J gene TRBJ2-7; the D gene is possibly TRBD2 (6 bases). This CDR3 spans 12 amino acids. Per germline, CDR1 SGHRS and CDR2 YFSETQ. V was pared by 0 bases and J by 7 bases, with 8 bases between. CDR3 nucleotide sequence: TGCGCCAGCAGCTTGGATGCGGGAGAGCAGTACTTC. It specifies CASSLDAGEQYF.

J is TRBJ2-2 and V is TRBV27; TRBD2 matches at 7 bases. The CDR3 runs to 13 residues. CDR1 is MNHEY and CDR2 is SMNVEV in the germline V gene (reference sequence). The J segment lost 6 bases and the V segment lost 8 bases, leaving 6 bases of the junction unmatched. The CDR3 DNA sequence: TGTGCCAGCCGGGACTACCTCCCCGGGGAGCTGTTTTTT. This encodes CASRDYLPGELFF.

The chain has TRBV7-2 and TRBJ2-2, with D perhaps matching TRBD2 (6 bases). Germline assignment: CDR1 SGHTA and CDR2 FQGNSA. The V and J ends lost 5 bases and 7 bases respectively, with 17 bases between them. The CDR3 has 15 amino acids. The CDR3, as DNA: TGTGCCAGCAGCCCCACTAGCTCAGGTAGCGGGGAGCTGTTTTTT. Translating gives CASSPTSSGSGELFF.

The rearrangement joins TRBV20-1 to TRBJ2-2, with a possible D match to TRBD2 (7 bases). CDR1 and CDR2 from the germline V gene are DFQATT and SNEGSKA (reference sequence). This CDR3 has 14 amino acids. Trimming removed 3 bases from V and 7 bases from J, with 15 bases in between. CDR3 sequence: CSARGGGRFGELFF. The CDR3 region has the DNA TGCAGTGCTAGGGGGGGGGGCCGGTTCGGGGAGCTGTTTTTT.

This clonotype was counted a few times. The J gene is TRBJ2-3, the V gene TRBV6-5, with D unresolved. There are 14 residues in the CDR3. Germline V lookup: CDR1 MNHEY, CDR2 SVGAGI. Trimming took 2 bases from V and 7 from J, leaving 13 bases between them. The CDR3 loop is CASSYGSTRHTQYF. The CDR3 DNA follows: TGTGCCAGCAGTTACGGGTCAACCAGGCATACGCAGTATTTT.

There are a few counts of this clonotype. The chain joins TRBV9 to TRBJ1-1, with D unclear. The germline gives CDR1 SGDLS, CDR2 YYNGEE. This CDR3 has 13 residues. Trimming removed 4 bases from V and 10 bases from J, with 17 bases in between. CDR3 sequence reads: CASSPPVRGGAFF. The CDR3 bases are TGTGCCAGCAGCCCCCCTGTGCGGGGTGGAGCTTTCTTT.

The rearrangement uses TRBV7-8 and TRBJ2-7; D might be TRBD1 (6 bases). The CDR3 spans 13 residues. Per germline, CDR1 SGHVS and CDR2 FQNEAQ. The V end lost 4 bases, the J end lost 5 bases, and 12 bases lay between the germline ends. This CDR3 is CASSSNRQDEQYF. The CDR3 DNA sequence: TGTGCCAGCAGCTCGAATCGACAGGACGAGCAGTACTTC.

The chain has TRBV5-5 and TRBJ2-1; TRBD2 matches at 10 bases. CDR1 is SGHKS and CDR2 is YYEKEE in the germline V gene (reference sequence). The ends lost 6 bases at V and 10 bases at J; junction bases unmatched: 16. The CDR3 totals 16 residues. The CDR3 protein is CASTSESGGGPKEQFF. In DNA, the CDR3 is TGTGCCAGCACCTCAGAGAGCGGGGGGGGTCCTAAGGAGCAGTTCTTC.

The V call is TRBV6-1, the J call TRBJ2-3; 9 nucleotides align to TRBD1. Unmatched junction bases numbered 12, after V lost 3 bases and J lost 5 bases. This CDR3 comprises 17 residues. Looked up from germline, CDR1 is MNHNS and CDR2 is SASEGT. CDR3: CASSEVNRGREGDTQYF. CDR3 DNA: TGTGCCAGCAGTGAGGTTAACAGGGGGCGAGAGGGAGATACGCAGTATTTT.

This clonotype was seen a handful of times. This chain's CDR3 is CASSFGQGAGETQYF. In DNA form, the CDR3 reads TGTGCCAGCAGCTTCGGCCAGGGGGCGGGAGAGACCCAGTACTTC. The chain is built from TRBV7-3 and TRBJ2-5, with 8 bases lining up with TRBD1. Trimming took 3 bases from V and 4 from J; bases not matched to a gene: 7. The CDR3 totals 15 residues. Germline V lookup: CDR1 SGHTA, CDR2 FQGTGA.

This clonotype was detected a few times. The chain combines TRBV12-3 or TRBV12-4 with TRBJ2-5; TRBD1 agrees at 7 bases. This CDR3 comprises 16 residues. Unmatched junction bases numbered 9, after V lost 1 base and J lost 4 bases. The CDR3 DNA is TGTGCCAGCAGTTTAGTGAGGGGGCAATTCAGAGAGACCCAGTACTTC. Amino acids: CASSLVRGQFRETQYF.

The rearrangement uses TRBV6-2 or TRBV6-3 and TRBJ1-1; D uncertain. The germline gives CDR1 MNHEY, CDR2 SVGEGT. The CDR3 totals 14 residues. V was clipped by 6 bases and J by 0 bases, with 11 bases between them. The CDR3: CASRENRLNTEAFF. The CDR3 coding sequence is TGTGCCAGCAGGGAGAACAGATTGAACACTGAAGCTTTCTTT.

The chain links TRBV7-9 to TRBJ2-7; D is unresolved. V lost 4 bases, J lost 0 bases, and 13 bases lay in between. The CDR3 extends over 15 amino acids. Germline values: CDR1 SEHNR, CDR2 FQNEAQ (reference sequence). The DNA for the CDR3 is TGTGCCAGCAGCTCCAGTCGCAAGGACTCCTACGAGCAGTACTTC. This codes for CASSSSRKDSYEQYF.

This chain joins TRBV7-9 and TRBJ2-4, with D perhaps given as TRBD1 or TRBD2 (5 bases each). Germline V lookup: CDR1 SEHNR, CDR2 FQNEAQ (reference sequence). The V gene lost 0 bases and the J gene lost 1 base, with 10 bases spanning the gap. This CDR3 spans 16 amino acids. CDR3 residues: CASSLASWGAKNIQYF. Written as DNA, the CDR3 is TGTGCCAGCAGCTTAGCCAGTTGGGGGGCCAAAAACATTCAGTACTTC.

The CDR3 loop is CASTIRREKNIQYF. CDR3 DNA sequence: TGTGCCAGCACAATTCGCAGGGAAAAAAACATTCAGTACTTC. The V and J genes are TRBV2 and TRBJ2-4; possibly TRBD1 for D (5 bases). There are 14 residues in the CDR3. The V and J ends lost 7 bases and 4 bases respectively, with 14 bases between them. Germline assignment: CDR1 SNHLY and CDR2 FYNNEI. The full variable domain, in which reference TRBV2 and TRBJ2-4 provide the parts outside the CDR3, is EPEVTQTPSHQVTQMGQEVILRCVPISNHLYFYWYRQILGQKVEFLVSFYNNEISEKSEIFDDQFSVERPDGSNFTLKIRSTKLEDSAMYFCASTIRREKNIQYFGAGTRLSVL.

This clonotype was observed a handful of times. CDR3 sequence (DNA): TGCAGTGCTCTCGGGCCCTCGGGGGAGCAGTACTTC. Protein: CSALGPSGEQYF. The chain has TRBV20-1 and TRBJ2-7; the D gene is possibly TRBD2 (5 bases). Germline lookup yields CDR1 DFQATT and CDR2 SNEGSKA (reference sequence). V was shortened by 5 bases and J by 7 bases, with 15 bases between the two germline ends. The CDR3 has 12 residues.

This chain uses TRBV12-3 or TRBV12-4 with TRBJ1-2, with D perhaps matching TRBD1 (6 bases). The CDR3 covers 15 residues. Trimming removed 0 bases at V and 3 bases at J, with 11 bases between. As DNA, the CDR3 is TGTGCCAGCAGTTTAGCCGGGGGGCCCCACTATGGCTACACCTTC. This gives the protein CASSLAGGPHYGYTF.

The rearrangement joins TRBV5-1 to TRBJ2-4; D perhaps matches TRBD1 (5 bases). This CDR3 spans 14 amino acids. From germline, CDR1 is SGHRS and CDR2 YFSETQ. V lost 4 bases, J lost 5 bases, and 13 bases lay in between. The CDR3 spells CASSPDRNQNIQYF. In DNA, the CDR3 is TGCGCCAGCAGCCCCGACAGAAACCAAAACATTCAGTACTTC. Based on the CDR3 plus reference TRBV5-1 and TRBJ2-4, the full variable domain is KAGVTQTPRYLIKTRGQQVTLSCSPISGHRSVSWYQQTPGQGLQFLFEYFSETQRNKGNFPGRFSGRQFSNSRSEMNVSTLELGDSALYLCASSPDRNQNIQYFGAGTRLSVL.

The genes are TRBV20-1 and TRBJ2-1, with a tentative D call TRBD1 (5 bases). The V end was cut by 5 bases, the J end by 9 bases, with 20 bases between. The CDR3 loop spans 14 amino acids. Germline V gives CDR1 DFQATT, CDR2 SNEGSKA (reference sequence). The CDR3 spells CSAYQGALRPEQFF. For the CDR3, the DNA is TGCAGTGCTTATCAAGGGGCCCTTCGGCCTGAGCAGTTCTTC.

The V gene is TRBV6-1, the J gene TRBJ1-4; D uncertain. This CDR3 comprises 14 residues. CDR1 is MNHNS, CDR2 SASEGT, per germline. The V and J ends lost 7 bases and 4 bases respectively, with 13 bases between them. The CDR3 loop reads CASMRSQSNEKLFF. As DNA, the CDR3 is TGTGCCAGCATGAGGTCCCAGAGTAATGAAAAACTGTTTTTT.

The chain is built from TRBV5-1 and TRBJ2-1, with 9 positions matching TRBD1. CDR3 size: 15 residues. CDR1 is SGHRS and CDR2 is YFSETQ in the germline V gene. Unmatched junction bases numbered 10, after V lost 4 bases and J lost 8 bases. Here the CDR3 reads CASSKGTGPLDEQFF. The CDR3, as DNA: TGCGCCAGCAGCAAAGGGACAGGGCCCTTGGATGAGCAGTTCTTC.

This clonotype was observed a few times. The chain couples TRBV20-1 to TRBJ2-1; D is perhaps TRBD1 (6 bases). Germline V lookup: CDR1 DFQATT, CDR2 SNEGSKA (reference sequence). This CDR3 has 13 amino acids. The V and J ends lost 6 bases and 9 bases respectively, with 18 bases between them. CDR3 bases: TGCAGTGCCCGGCCGAGTTGGGGGCGTGAGCAGTTCTTC. This codes for CSARPSWGREQFF.

The chain is built from TRBV20-1 and TRBJ2-7; 7 nucleotides match TRBD2. V was pared by 7 bases and J by 3 bases, with 6 bases of the junction left unmatched. This CDR3 comprises 12 residues. Germline V CDR1 and CDR2: DFQATT, SNEGSKA (reference sequence). Here the CDR3 reads CSVSTSIYEQYF. CDR3 bases: TGCAGTGTTTCGACTAGCATCTACGAGCAGTACTTC.

At least ten counts were recorded for this clonotype. V gene TRBV19 combines with J gene TRBJ2-7, with 8 bases fitting TRBD2. The CDR3 extends over 14 amino acids. V was clipped by 2 bases and J by 0 bases; unmatched bases: 0. Germline CDR1 LNHDA, CDR2 SQIVND (reference sequence). Written as DNA, the CDR3 is TGTGCCAGTAGTATAAGCGGGAGCTCCTACGAGCAGTACTTC. Translated, it gives CASSISGSSYEQYF.

The chain uses TRBV12-3 or TRBV12-4 and TRBJ1-2; D is undetermined. V lost 6 bases and J lost 4, with 12 bases in between. The CDR3 is 13 residues long. CDR3 sequence (DNA): TGTGCCAGCAGCCTCGTGAACACCTATGGCTACACCTTC. It specifies CASSLVNTYGYTF.

The chain links TRBV3-1 to TRBJ2-4, with D maybe TRBD1 (5 bases). The V end lost 2 bases, the J end lost 12 bases, and 14 bases lay between the germline ends. CDR1 LGHDT and CDR2 YNNKEL come from the germline V gene (reference sequence). This CDR3 has 13 amino acids. CDR3 DNA sequence: TGTGCCAGCAGCCAAAGGGGTTTAGGACCTCAGTACTTC. It encodes CASSQRGLGPQYF.

V and J are TRBV5-4 and TRBJ2-3; 10 bases are a match to TRBD2. V gave up 3 bases and J gave up 5 bases; unmatched junction bases: 12. The germline V gene has CDR1 SGHNT and CDR2 YYREEE (reference sequence). The CDR3 loop spans 17 amino acids. The DNA of the CDR3 is TGTGCCAGCAGCTCACATAATCTAGCGGGAGTAAGAGATACGCAGTATTTT. It yields the protein CASSSHNLAGVRDTQYF.